Here is one TCR beta chain with its context. This clone's antigen is unknown. The record has no base qualities; no much larger clone is one base away. The germline V gene supplies CDR1 SGHAT and CDR2 FQNNGV. Taken from cysteine to phenylalanine, the CDR3 has 14 residues. CDR3 DNA only is kept here, 42 bases in frame from base 1. V is cut by 1 base and J by 4 bases, and the space between the germline ends is 8 bases. The data derive from a study of shared clonotypes between healthy human individuals (dated by TCRdb to 2020 to 2022). Broadly, across the study: The cohort included a few men and a couple of women between 18 and 49 years of age. To increase sequencing depth and limit assay-specific biases, TCR repertoire library preparation and sequencing were carried out by different laboratories using diverse techniques. Blood TCR repertoires of about 5 healthy adults were deeply sequenced to estimate repertoire size and the extent of clonotype sharing between individuals. Per donor, three plates each were used for CD4 naive and CD4 memory, two for CD8 naive, and one for CD8 memory. Per donor, leukapheresis produced somewhere between about 0.94 and 9.5 billion PBMCs.

The full study reports these points: Only blood was sampled, and tissue TCR repertoires likely differ from those in blood. Sharing across four donors was observed for 5% to 6.5% of naive CD4, less than 4% of naive CD8, 2% to 2.5% of memory CD4, and over 0.3% of memory CD8 clonotypes. Pairwise subsampling led to the expectation that sequencing depth would affect the degree of clonotype sharing among donors. Estimated clonotype richness was generally larger for naive than for memory subsets. Compared with non-shared clonotypes, the clonotypes found in all four sorted-subset donors had higher generation probabilities. Because the study included a small number of donors, the genetic and exposure-history diversity represented was limited. Rarefaction of sorted-subset datasets indicated incomplete sequencing despite the large sequencing depth.

The donors were healthy, HIV-negative adults with no recently reported acute infections or vaccinations. Only Caucasian adults living in Nashville, Tennessee, USA were represented among the donors. Magnetic negative selection was used to enrich CD4+ T cells, after which naive cells were positively selected on CD45RA and the negative fraction became the memory subset. Blood was obtained by leukapheresis, after which PBMCs were separated by Ficoll-Histopaque density gradient centrifugation and cryopreserved in liquid nitrogen vapor phase. Purity and quantity of every magnetically sorted T cell population were checked by analytical flow cytometry. Genomic DNA was isolated from every sorted fraction and measured by UV absorbance on a Nanodrop 2000c. TCR CDR3 regions were amplified from genomic DNA by multiplex PCR using the deep immunoSEQ assay. Extracted genomic DNA from each cell subset was spread evenly across all wells of several immunoSEQ 96-well plates, with each plate serving as a replicate. Each replicate PCR for sorted subsets received roughly 0.2 ug genomic DNA, equal to tens of thousands of T cell genomes. Purified libraries were quantified with a Qubit 3.0 fluorometer, sized on a Bioanalyzer 2100, and re-quantified with the KAPA Library Quantification kit. Every immunoSEQ 96-well plate was sequenced on a separate single-read 150-cycle Illumina NextSeq 550 flow cell. The published analysis was carried out like this. Because only junctional sequences without quality scores were contained in the immunoSEQ output, filtering matching that applied to full-length reads could not be performed. To assign V/J genes and CDR3, sequences were annotated against IMGT germline references using PyIR, a Python wrapper for IgBLAST v1.9. Any read was removed if the V/J assignment was weak (E-value above 1e-6), the CDR3 was missing, or the read contained stop codons, out-of-frame junctions, or ambiguous translated residues. V3J clonotypes were defined as sequences sharing the same inferred V gene, J gene, and CDR3 amino acid sequence. Percentage overlap between repertoires was computed as shared unique clonotypes divided by the size of the smaller repertoire. Three approaches were used to assess repertoire richness: RTK rarefaction, the Chao1 estimator, and Recon v2.1 estimates of unobserved clonotypes. For all TCRbeta clonotypes obtained by the gDNA method from a handful of donors, generation probabilities were computed with OLGA. TCRdb carries this immuneACCESS record with in-frame sequences only. Its versions omit some clonotypes, under half of them owing to an unresolved V gene in the studies checked, with the rest unexplained. V and J calls and clone size are those listed in that table; D and trimming were worked out from the DNA. Counted in this sample were about 2.4 million clones; over 85% of them appeared once. The ten biggest clones cover around 0.4% of the sample.

The rearranged segments are TRBV11-2 and TRBJ2-1; perhaps TRBD1 is the D gene, with 6 bases matching. The TCR was taken from a man between 18 and 35 years old in good health. Some clones in this sample may be carry-over from other donors' samples. The sample consisted of naive CD4+ T cells from PBMCs. Interpreted using the paper, the cell subset or site label stands for: CD45RA+ positively selected. The CDR3 protein is CASSLGGQYNEQFF. Here is the DNA: TGTGCCAGCAGCTTAGGGGGGCAGTACAATGAGCAGTTCTTC.